The 15 T cell receptor beta chains in this list originate from one sample, sequenced in a study of circulating and synovial CD4+ cells in juvenile arthritis. Measured with immunoSEQ multiplex PCR; TCRdb has only the in-frame clones, and not every one. The sample records about 33,000 clones, about 95% being singletons. Sample: CD4+ T cells from blood. These receptors originate from a human donor with juvenile idiopathic arthritis.

The chain links TRBV28 to TRBJ2-2; a possible D gene is TRBD1 (5 bases). Germline CDR1 is MDHEN and CDR2 is SYDVKM. Trimming removed 2 bases at V and 5 bases at J, with 15 bases between. The CDR3 length is 16 residues. CDR3 DNA: TGTGCCAGCAGTTTACCTCAGGGCATTGGGACCGGGGAGCTGTTTTTT. Protein product: CASSLPQGIGTGELFF.

The J gene is TRBJ2-1, the V gene TRBV25-1; no reliable D call. The CDR3 contains 10 residues. The ends were cut back, 7 bases at V and 8 bases at J, with 6 bases in the middle. The germline CDR1 and CDR2 sequences are MGHDK and SYGVNS. The CDR3 coding sequence is TGTGCCAGCAACCCGGATGAGCAGTTCTTC. It yields the protein CASNPDEQFF.

In its sample, this clone was seen a few times. The rearrangement uses TRBV4-3 and TRBJ1-1; the match to TRBD1 covers 11 bases. Germline V gene lookup returns CDR1 LGHNA and CDR2 YSLEER. The V segment lost 7 bases and the J segment 4 bases; nucleotides outside the gene matches: 8. The CDR3 spans 15 residues. CDR3 in amino acids: CASTTGQGAFTEAFF. Written as DNA, the CDR3 is TGCGCCAGCACCACCGGACAGGGGGCCTTCACTGAAGCTTTCTTT.

This chain uses TRBV6-6 with TRBJ1-3; maybe TRBD1 (5 bases). This CDR3 region has 15 residues. Germline CDR1 and CDR2: MNHNY and SVGAGI (reference sequence). V was cut by 6 bases and J by 0 bases, with 12 bases left in between. The chain's CDR3 is CASRTDRSSGNTIYF. The CDR3 nucleotides are TGTGCCAGCAGAACCGACAGAAGCTCTGGAAACACCATATATTTT.

The chain is built from TRBV4-2 and TRBJ2-3; possibly TRBD2 for D (6 bases). V lost 0 bases and J lost 4, with 17 bases in between. The CDR3 is made up of 17 amino acids. Germline loops: CDR1 LGHNA, CDR2 YNFKEQ. This chain's CDR3 is CASSQDLVLAFADTQYF. The CDR3 DNA sequence: TGTGCCAGCAGCCAAGATCTTGTTCTAGCGTTTGCAGATACGCAGTATTTT.

The chain couples TRBV6-5 to TRBJ1-1; D is perhaps TRBD1 (6 bases). The V end was cut by 6 bases, the J end by 0 bases, with 11 bases between. The germline gives CDR1 MNHEY, CDR2 SVGAGI. CDR3 length: 14 residues. The CDR3 sequence is CASSFGQMNTEAFF. CDR3 sequence (DNA): TGTGCCAGCAGCTTCGGACAGATGAACACTGAAGCTTTCTTT.

The gene calls are TRBV5-4 and TRBJ1-2; tentatively, D is TRBD1 (5 bases). CDR1 is SGHNT and CDR2 is YYREEE in the germline V gene (reference sequence). This CDR3 comprises 14 residues. V was clipped by 1 base and J by 2 bases, with 9 bases between them. Here the CDR3 DNA reads TGTGCCAGCAGCTTGACAGGATCCAACTATGGCTACACCTTC. Translating it yields CASSLTGSNYGYTF.

V gene TRBV27 combines with J gene TRBJ1-3, with 7 bases fitting TRBD1. The CDR3 extends over 14 amino acids. The J segment lost 2 bases and the V segment lost 6 bases, leaving 4 bases of the junction unmatched. Germline CDR1 and CDR2: MNHEY and SMNVEV (reference sequence). In nucleotides, the CDR3 is TGTGCCAGCAGACAGGGGACAACTGGAAACACCATATATTTT. This gives the protein CASRQGTTGNTIYF.

The chain recombines TRBV5-5 with TRBJ2-7, with D maybe TRBD1 (6 bases). Per the germline V gene, CDR1 is SGHKS and CDR2 is YYEKEE (reference sequence). The CDR3 contains 12 residues. Trimming cost V 5 bases and J 5 bases, with 11 bases left between them. The CDR3 region is CASRGRGNEQYF. CDR3 sequence (DNA): TGTGCCAGCAGGGGAAGGGGGAACGAGCAGTACTTC.

This rearrangement joins TRBV4-3 to TRBJ2-3, with D perhaps TRBD1 (5 bases). Per the germline V gene, CDR1 is LGHNA and CDR2 is YSLEER. The CDR3 is 18 amino acids. Between the trimmed V and J ends, which lost 0 bases and 0 bases, there was a span of 16 bases. CDR3 amino acids: CASSQEPAWGGSTDTQYF. CDR3 in DNA: TGCGCCAGCAGCCAAGAACCAGCTTGGGGCGGCAGCACAGATACGCAGTATTTT.

Remarks on this clone: Other DNA variants within this sample encode the same CDR3. V and J are TRBV5-4 and TRBJ2-5; 7 bases map to TRBD2. CDR1 is SGHNT, CDR2 YYREEE, per germline (reference sequence). After removal of 2 bases from V and 5 bases from J, the junction contained 3 bases not matched to a gene. The CDR3 loop spans 13 amino acids. In DNA form, the CDR3 reads TGTGCCAGCAGCTTAGCGGGGTTGGAGACCCAGTACTTC. Amino acid sequence: CASSLAGLETQYF. The variable domain in full, with the rest retrieved from reference TRBV5-4 and TRBJ2-5, is ETGVTQSPTHLIKTRGQQVTLRCSSQSGHNTVSWYQQALGQGPQFIFQYYREEENGRGNFPPRFSGLQFPNYSSELNVNALELDDSALYLCASSLAGLETQYFGPGTRLLVL.

J is TRBJ1-2 and V is TRBV5-4; 7 positions agree with TRBD1. CDR3 size: 17 residues. Germline lookup yields CDR1 SGHNT and CDR2 YYREEE (reference sequence). J lost 2 bases, V lost 2 bases, and 12 bases had no gene match. The CDR3: CASSFPGTEISNYGYTF. DNA for the CDR3: TGTGCCAGCAGCTTTCCCGGGACAGAGATCTCGAACTATGGCTACACCTTC.

The chain couples TRBV7-2 to TRBJ2-5; 14 bases match TRBD2. V shed 5 bases and J 5 bases; nucleotides not matched to a gene: 7. The CDR3 is 16 residues long. Germline-derived CDR1 and CDR2 are SGHTA and FQGNSA. This CDR3 reads CASSPGLAGVGETQYF. In nucleotides, the CDR3 is TGTGCCAGCAGCCCGGGACTAGCGGGAGTCGGGGAGACCCAGTACTTC.

The chain combines TRBV7-9 with TRBJ2-3; TRBD1 matches 9 bases. This CDR3 has 15 residues. From germline, CDR1 is SEHNR and CDR2 FQNEAQ (reference sequence). The junction had 5 bases not matched to a gene; V was cut back by 4 bases and J by 3 bases. CDR3 nucleotide sequence: TGTGCCAGCAGCTCCGGGACAGGGCGTACAGATACGCAGTATTTT. This codes for CASSSGTGRTDTQYF.

The table lists this clone with a count of one. The CDR3 is CASSQEDDSYSNQPQHF. CDR3 bases: TGCGCCAGCAGCCAAGAGGACGACAGCTATAGCAATCAGCCCCAGCATTTT. The chain combines TRBV4-1 with TRBJ1-5; TRBD1 might be the D (5 bases). Between the trimmed V and J ends, which lost 0 bases and 0 bases, there was a span of 12 bases. The CDR3 totals 17 residues. Germline V gene data show CDR1 as MGHRA and CDR2 as YSYEKL.